This T cell receptor (beta chain) was retrieved from a study of shared clonotypes between healthy human individuals. Some clones are missing from TCRdb's copy, which holds only in-frame ones; the method was immunoSEQ multiplex PCR. Seen here are about 980,000 clones, about 80% observed once, and the top ten hold about 1.5%. V was shortened by 9 bases and J by 2 bases, with 19 bases between the two germline ends. Germline lookup yields CDR1 MGHRA and CDR2 YSYEKL. The CDR3 spans 15 residues. This clone was seen more than once but under ten times. Sample: memory CD4+ T cells sorted from blood. Specified subset: CD45RA-negative fraction. This TCR was sampled from a man aged 18 to 29 in good health. The genes are TRBV4-1 and TRBJ2-5; D is unresolved. CDR3 sequence: CASRRIPIIQETQYF. In nucleotides, the CDR3 is TGCGCCAGTCGGCGGATACCTATTATACAAGAGACCCAGTACTTC.